This passage covers 2 T cell receptor beta chains from one sample sequenced in a study of T cells after yellow fever vaccination. TCRdb redid the calling of the 5' RACE reads with MiXCR, one entry per CDR3 protein. The sample includes about 400,000 distinct CDR3 sequences, 6.2% of them seen just once. Sequenced material: PBMCs, taken 5 days after the yellow fever booster vaccination. These receptors all stem from a man aged 25-45 years who received the YFV17D yellow fever vaccine.

This clonotype has just a few counts. The rearrangement uses TRBV20-1 and TRBJ2-1; possibly TRBD2 for D (6 bases). Trimming took off 2 bases at V and 6 bases at J, with 14 bases between the two ends. Germline CDR1 is DFQATT and CDR2 is SNEGSKA (reference sequence). This CDR3 contains 14 residues. The CDR3 sequence is CSARPSSAFNEQFF. The CDR3 DNA reads as TGCAGTGCTAGACCCTCTAGCGCCTTCAATGAGCAGTTCTTC.

V is TRBV20-1 and J is TRBJ2-3; 12 nucleotides agree with TRBD2. The J segment lost 2 bases and the V segment lost 0 bases, leaving 6 bases of the junction unmatched. Germline V gene data show CDR1 as DFQATT and CDR2 as SNEGSKA (reference sequence). The CDR3 loop spans 17 amino acids. In nucleotides, the CDR3 is TGCAGTGCTAGAGATGCACTAGCGGGGGGACTCACAGATACGCAGTATTTT. Its translation: CSARDALAGGLTDTQYF.